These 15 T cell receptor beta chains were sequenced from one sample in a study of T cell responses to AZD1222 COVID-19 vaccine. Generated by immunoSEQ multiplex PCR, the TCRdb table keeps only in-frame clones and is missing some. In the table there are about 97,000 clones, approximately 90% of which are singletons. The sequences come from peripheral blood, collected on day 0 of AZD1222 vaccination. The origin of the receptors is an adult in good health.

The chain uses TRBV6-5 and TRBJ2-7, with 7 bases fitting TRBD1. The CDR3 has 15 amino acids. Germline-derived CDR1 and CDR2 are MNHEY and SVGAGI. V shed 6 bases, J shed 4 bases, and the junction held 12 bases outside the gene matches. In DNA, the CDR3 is TGTGCCAGCAGGCACGGAACAGGGGCTGATTACGAGCAGTACTTC. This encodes CASRHGTGADYEQYF.

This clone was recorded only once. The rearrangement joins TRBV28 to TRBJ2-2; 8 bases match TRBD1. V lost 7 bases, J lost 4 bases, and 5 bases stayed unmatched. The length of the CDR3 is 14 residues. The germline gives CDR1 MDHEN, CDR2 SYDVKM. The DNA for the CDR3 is TGTGCCAGCACCTGGACAGGGAGCACCGGGGAGCTGTTTTTT. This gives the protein CASTWTGSTGELFF.

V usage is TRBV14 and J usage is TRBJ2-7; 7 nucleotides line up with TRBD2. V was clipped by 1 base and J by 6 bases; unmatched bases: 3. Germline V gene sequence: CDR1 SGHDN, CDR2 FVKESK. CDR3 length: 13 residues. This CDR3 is CASSQVRGGEQYF. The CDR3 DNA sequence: TGTGCCAGCAGCCAAGTCCGCGGGGGCGAGCAGTACTTC.

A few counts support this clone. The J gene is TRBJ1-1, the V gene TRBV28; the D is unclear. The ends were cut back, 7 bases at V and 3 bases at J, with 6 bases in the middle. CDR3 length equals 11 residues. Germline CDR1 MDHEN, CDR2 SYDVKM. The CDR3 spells CASNRDTEAFF. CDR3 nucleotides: TGTGCCAGCAACCGGGACACTGAAGCTTTCTTT.

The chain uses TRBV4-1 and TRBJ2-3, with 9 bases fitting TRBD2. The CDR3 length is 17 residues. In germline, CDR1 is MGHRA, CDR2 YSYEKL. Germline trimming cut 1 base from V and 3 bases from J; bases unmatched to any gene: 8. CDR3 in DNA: TGCGCCAGCAGCCAAGGAATGAGAGCGGGGGGTACAGATACGCAGTATTTT. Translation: CASSQGMRAGGTDTQYF.

CDR3 in DNA: TGCGCCAGCAGCCAGATTGGGGACAATGAGCAGTTCTTC. Encoded protein: CASSQIGDNEQFF. V and J are TRBV4-1 and TRBJ2-1, with D uncertain. Per germline, CDR1 MGHRA and CDR2 YSYEKL. The V end was cut by 3 bases, the J end by 5 bases, with 8 bases between. This CDR3 comprises 13 residues.

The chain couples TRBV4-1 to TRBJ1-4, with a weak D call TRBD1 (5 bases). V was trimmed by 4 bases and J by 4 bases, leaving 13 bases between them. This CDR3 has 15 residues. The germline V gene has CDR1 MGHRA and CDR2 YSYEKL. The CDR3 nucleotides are TGCGCCAGCAGCCGTAGACTACAGGTTAATGAAAAACTGTTTTTT. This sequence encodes CASSRRLQVNEKLFF.

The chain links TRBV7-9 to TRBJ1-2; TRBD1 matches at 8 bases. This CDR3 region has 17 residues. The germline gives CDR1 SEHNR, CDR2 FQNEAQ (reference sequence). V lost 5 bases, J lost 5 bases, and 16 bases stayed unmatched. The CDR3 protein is CASSPRPGRGRGYGYTF. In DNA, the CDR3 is TGTGCCAGCAGCCCTCGGCCAGGCAGGGGGCGCGGGTATGGCTACACCTTC.

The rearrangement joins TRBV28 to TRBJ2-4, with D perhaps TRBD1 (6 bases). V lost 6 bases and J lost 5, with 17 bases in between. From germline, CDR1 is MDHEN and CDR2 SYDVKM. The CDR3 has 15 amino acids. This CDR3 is CASRPQNRVENIQYF. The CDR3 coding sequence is TGTGCCAGCAGACCGCAAAACAGGGTCGAAAACATTCAGTACTTC. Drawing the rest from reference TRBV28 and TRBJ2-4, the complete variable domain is DVKVTQSSRYLVKRTGEKVFLECVQDMDHENMFWYRQDPGLGLRLIYFSYDVKMKEKGDIPEGYSVSREKKERFSLILESASTNQTSMYLCASRPQNRVENIQYFGAGTRLSVL.

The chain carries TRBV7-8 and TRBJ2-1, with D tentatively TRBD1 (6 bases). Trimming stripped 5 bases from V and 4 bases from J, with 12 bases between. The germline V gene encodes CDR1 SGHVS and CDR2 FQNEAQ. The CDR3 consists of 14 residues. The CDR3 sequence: CASSAVTGYNEQFF. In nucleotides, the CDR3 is TGTGCCAGCAGCGCGGTCACAGGGTACAATGAGCAGTTCTTC.

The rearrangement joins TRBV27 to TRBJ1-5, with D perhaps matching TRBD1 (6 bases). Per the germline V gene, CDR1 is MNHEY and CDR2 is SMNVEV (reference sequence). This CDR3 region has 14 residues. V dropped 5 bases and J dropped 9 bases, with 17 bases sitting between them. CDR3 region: CASSPDRPGGPQHF. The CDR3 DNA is TGTGCCAGCAGTCCAGACAGGCCGGGGGGGCCCCAGCATTTT.

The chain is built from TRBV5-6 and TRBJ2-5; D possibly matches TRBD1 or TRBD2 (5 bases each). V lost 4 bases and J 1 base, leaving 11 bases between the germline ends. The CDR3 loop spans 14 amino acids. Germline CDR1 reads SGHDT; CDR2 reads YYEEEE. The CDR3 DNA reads TGTGCCAGCAGCCTCATCGGGGCCCAAGAGACCCAGTACTTC. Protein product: CASSLIGAQETQYF.

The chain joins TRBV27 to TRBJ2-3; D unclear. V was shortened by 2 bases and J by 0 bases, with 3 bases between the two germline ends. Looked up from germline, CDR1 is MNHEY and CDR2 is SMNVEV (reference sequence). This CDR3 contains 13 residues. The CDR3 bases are TGTGCCAGCAGTTTAGCCAGCACAGATACGCAGTATTTT. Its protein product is CASSLASTDTQYF.

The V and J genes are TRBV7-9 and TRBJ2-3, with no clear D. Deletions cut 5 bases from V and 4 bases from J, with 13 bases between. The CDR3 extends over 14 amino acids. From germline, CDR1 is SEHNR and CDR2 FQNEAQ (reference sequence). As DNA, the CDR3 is TGTGCCAGCAGCCCCGGGCTCGACGCAGATACGCAGTATTTT. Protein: CASSPGLDADTQYF.

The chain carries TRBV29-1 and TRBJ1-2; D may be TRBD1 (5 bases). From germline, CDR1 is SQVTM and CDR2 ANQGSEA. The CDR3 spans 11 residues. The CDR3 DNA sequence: TGCACCGGGGGGGGACTCTATGGCTACACCTTC. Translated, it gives CTGGGLYGYTF.